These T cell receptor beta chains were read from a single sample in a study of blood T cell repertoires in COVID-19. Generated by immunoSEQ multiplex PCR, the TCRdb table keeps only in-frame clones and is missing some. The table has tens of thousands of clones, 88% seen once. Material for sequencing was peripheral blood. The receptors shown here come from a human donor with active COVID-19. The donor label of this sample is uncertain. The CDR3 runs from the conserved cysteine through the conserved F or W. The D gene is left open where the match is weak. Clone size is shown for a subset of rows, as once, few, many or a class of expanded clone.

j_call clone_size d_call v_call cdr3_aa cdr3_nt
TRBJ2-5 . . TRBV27 CATKVRGFGQETQYF TGTGCCACCAAAGTTCGGGGGTTCGGGCAAGAGACCCAGTACTTC
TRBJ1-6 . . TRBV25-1 CASSQTQGGSPLHF TGTGCCAGCAGTCAGACACAGGGCGGATCACCCCTCCACTTT
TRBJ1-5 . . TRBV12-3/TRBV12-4 CASSLNQPQHF TGTGCCAGCAGTCTAAATCAGCCCCAGCATTTT
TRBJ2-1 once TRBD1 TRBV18 CASSPPGQGYNEQFF TGTGCCAGCTCACCACCCGGACAGGGATACAATGAGCAGTTCTTC
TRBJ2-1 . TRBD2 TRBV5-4 CASSFQRGDYNEQFF TGTGCCAGCAGCTTCCAGCGGGGGGACTACAATGAGCAGTTCTTC
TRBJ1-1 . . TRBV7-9 CASSLTTENTEAFF TGTGCCAGCAGCTTAACTACGGAAAACACTGAAGCTTTCTTT
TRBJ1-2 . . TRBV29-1 CSVASRVGSISYGYTF TGCAGCGTCGCCTCCCGGGTAGGATCGATTTCCTATGGCTACACCTTC
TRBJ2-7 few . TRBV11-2 CASSSLRFPYEQYF TGTGCCAGCAGCTCCCTCCGTTTCCCCTACGAGCAGTACTTC
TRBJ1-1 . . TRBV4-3 CASSQVRVTEAFF TGCGCCAGCAGCCAAGTGAGGGTGACTGAAGCTTTCTTT
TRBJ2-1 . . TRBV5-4 CASSLVPGGSYNEQFF TGTGCCAGCAGCTTGGTGCCAGGGGGGTCCTACAATGAGCAGTTCTTC
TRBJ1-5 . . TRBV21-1 CASHPFRPVRGRGGFSQPQHF TGTGCCAGCCACCCTTTTCGTCCTGTTCGTGGCAGGGGCGGTTTCAGTCAGCCCCAGCATTTT
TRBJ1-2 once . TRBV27 CASSLSWGPDYGYTF TGTGCCAGCAGTTTATCGTGGGGGCCTGACTATGGCTACACCTTC
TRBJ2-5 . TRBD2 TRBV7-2 CASIRGGPGETQYF TGTGCCAGCATCCGGGGGGGCCCGGGGGAGACCCAGTACTTC
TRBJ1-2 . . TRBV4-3 CASSQGTGGNYGYTF TGCGCCAGCAGCCAAGGAACGGGGGGGAACTATGGCTACACCTTC
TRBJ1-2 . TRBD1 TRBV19 CATTRGGRQGYGYTF TGTGCCACCACACGGGGGGGGCGACAGGGCTATGGCTACACCTTC
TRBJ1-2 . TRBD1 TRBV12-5 CASGLVPGQGLYGYTF TGTGCTAGTGGTTTGGTACCAGGACAGGGACTCTATGGCTACACCTTC